This is a list of T cell receptor beta chains from one sample in a study of T cells in Graves' hyperthyroidism and ophthalmopathy. TCRdb processed the multiplex PCR reads anew with MiXCR; each CDR3 protein has one entry. This sample carries 500,000 to 650,000 distinct CDR3 sequences, more than 12% of them seen once, and the ten largest clones take around 13%. The material sequenced was blood. The receptors stem from a woman aged 50 to 65 with Graves' ophthalmopathy. The CDR3 runs from the conserved cysteine through the conserved F or W. A D gene is named only where the DNA matches it firmly. Not every row has a clone size; where given, it reads once, few, many or a size class.

v_gene,d_gene,j_gene,abundance,CDR3nt,CDR3aa
TRBV25-1,TRBD2,TRBJ2-1,few,TGTGCCAGCAGTCAAAGTCCGGGACTAGCGGGAGATGTTGAGCAGTTCTTC,CASSQSPGLAGDVEQFF
TRBV6-1,TRBD1,TRBJ1-1,-,TGTGCCAGCAGTGGACAGGGGGCGAGGAACACTGAAGCTTTCTTT,CASSGQGARNTEAFF
TRBV24-1,-,TRBJ2-5,many,TGTGCCACCAGTGGGGGCCAAGAGACCCAGTACTTC,CATSGGQETQYF
TRBV6-2/TRBV6-3,TRBD1,TRBJ2-7,many,TGTGCCAGCAGCCCCGACAGGGCCCCTGGGGGCGAGCAGTACTTC,CASSPDRAPGGEQYF
TRBV6-2/TRBV6-3,-,TRBJ2-7,many,TGTGCCAGCAGTTACTCGACACTGGACGAGCAGTACTTC,CASSYSTLDEQYF
TRBV7-6,TRBD1,TRBJ2-7,many,TGTGCCAGCAGCCCACTTAGGGGGCACCCCCTCGAGCAGTACTTC,CASSPLRGHPLEQYF
TRBV30,-,TRBJ2-1,many,TGTGCCTGGAGTTTTTCCTACAATGAGCAGTTCTTC,CAWSFSYNEQFF
TRBV2,TRBD2,TRBJ2-1,many,TGTGCCAGCAGATCTAGCGGGAGGGATAATGAGCAGTTCTTC,CASRSSGRDNEQFF
TRBV7-3,-,TRBJ2-2,many,TGTGCCAGCACCCCCGAGGGTCAAGCGAACACCGGGGAGCTGTTTTTT,CASTPEGQANTGELFF
TRBV24-1,-,TRBJ2-5,few,TGTGCCACCAGTGATAGATCGGGAGCGTACCAAGAGACCCAGTACTTC,CATSDRSGAYQETQYF
TRBV27,TRBD2,TRBJ2-5,many,TGTGCCAGCAGTTGGGGCCTTAGCGGGGACCTAGAGACCCAGTACTTC,CASSWGLSGDLETQYF
TRBV2,TRBD2,TRBJ2-7,many,TGTGCCAGCAGTGAAAGCGGGAGCGCCTACGAGCAGTACTTC,CASSESGSAYEQYF
TRBV3-1,-,TRBJ1-3,many,TGTGCCAGCAGCCCCCTTCACACCTCTGGAAACACCATATATTTT,CASSPLHTSGNTIYF
TRBV4-2,-,TRBJ1-5,few,TGTGCCAGCAGCCAAGATTGGGGAAATCAGCCCCAGCATTTT,CASSQDWGNQPQHF
TRBV19,-,TRBJ2-1,-,TGTGCCAGTAAGGGGCGATCCACCTGGAATGAGCAGTTCTTC,CASKGRSTWNEQFF
TRBV10-3,-,TRBJ1-1,many,TGTGCCATCAGTGATTTAGTGATGAACACTGAAGCTTTCTTT,CAISDLVMNTEAFF
TRBV28,-,TRBJ2-5,many,TGTGCCAGCAGTTTTCTCCCACCGGCCCTCAACCAAGAGACCCAGTACTTC,CASSFLPPALNQETQYF
TRBV28,-,TRBJ2-3,many,TGTGCCAGCAGTCCCTCGGGAGTTTCAACAGATACGCAGTATTTT,CASSPSGVSTDTQYF
TRBV5-6,TRBD2,TRBJ2-3,-,TGTGCCAGCAGTCCGGTGACTAGCGGGAGAGCAGATACGCAGTATTTT,CASSPVTSGRADTQYF
TRBV10-3,-,TRBJ2-2,many,TGTGCCATAAGGGACTCTTGGACGAACACCGGGGAGCTGTTTTTT,CAIRDSWTNTGELFF
TRBV28,TRBD2,TRBJ2-7,many,TGTGCCAGCAGCGGGACTAGCGGAACCTACGAGCAGTACTTC,CASSGTSGTYEQYF
TRBV18,TRBD2,TRBJ2-2,many,TGTGCCAGCTCACCACCGGGACTAGCGGTCACCGGGGAGCTGTTTTTT,CASSPPGLAVTGELFF
TRBV11-2,TRBD2,TRBJ2-7,many,TGTGCCAGCAGCTTAGATTTAGCGGGAGTCGGCAAAAGCTCCTACGAGCAGTACTTC,CASSLDLAGVGKSSYEQYF
TRBV7-2,-,TRBJ2-1,many,TGTGCCAGCAGCTTAGCCGGTGCGGATGAGCAGTTCTTC,CASSLAGADEQFF
TRBV5-1,-,TRBJ2-2,many,TGCGCCAGCAGCTTGGCGGGCACCGGGGAGCTGTTTTTT,CASSLAGTGELFF
TRBV7-3,-,TRBJ2-1,many,TGTGCCAGCAGCTTTTTCGGAGGAAGCTCCTACAATGAGCAGTTCTTC,CASSFFGGSSYNEQFF
TRBV9,TRBD2,TRBJ2-5,few,TGTGCCAGCAGCGTAGGAGCCGGGACTAGCGGACAAGAGACCCAGTACTTC,CASSVGAGTSGQETQYF
TRBV20-1,TRBD2,TRBJ2-1,-,TGCAGTGCCCCGACTAGCGGGAGTTCCAATGAGCAGTTCTTC,CSAPTSGSSNEQFF
TRBV2,-,TRBJ1-3,many,TGTGCCAGCAGGGACAGAGGCGGCTCTGGAAACACCATATATTTT,CASRDRGGSGNTIYF
TRBV7-2,-,TRBJ2-3,many,TGTGCCAGCAGTTTTAGCGGTCTTGGCACAGATACGCAGTATTTT,CASSFSGLGTDTQYF
TRBV19,-,TRBJ2-1,many,TGTGCCAGTAGTACCCACCAGGGCCTTACCTACAATGAGCAGTTCTTC,CASSTHQGLTYNEQFF
TRBV18,TRBD2,TRBJ2-2,many,TGTGCCAGCTCACCACGTCTAGCGGTATCGTCGGGGGAGCTGTTTTTT,CASSPRLAVSSGELFF
TRBV7-9,-,TRBJ1-1,few,TGTGCCAGCAGCTTAGCAGCGGGGGCTAACACTGAAGCTTTCTTT,CASSLAAGANTEAFF
TRBV12-3/TRBV12-4,-,TRBJ1-5,many,TGTGCCAGCAGTTTCCAAAGTACAGGCGCCAATCAGCCCCAGCATTTT,CASSFQSTGANQPQHF
TRBV12-3/TRBV12-4,-,TRBJ2-4,many,TGTGCCAGCACCCCTATGGGTACAGGAGTGGTGAACATTCAGTACTTC,CASTPMGTGVVNIQYF
TRBV7-3,-,TRBJ1-2,many,TGTGCCAGCAGCTTAGATCCGGGCAGTAACTATGGCTACACCTTC,CASSLDPGSNYGYTF
TRBV7-2,TRBD2,TRBJ2-3,many,TGTGCCAGCAGCCAAAAGTGGCTAGCGGCGCAGTATTTT,CASSQKWLAAQYF
TRBV7-2,-,TRBJ2-3,many,TGTGCCAGCAGCTCCGGGACTCACACAGATACGCAGTATTTT,CASSSGTHTDTQYF
TRBV18,-,TRBJ2-1,many,TGTGCCAGCTCACCACCGGGGGGGGCCAAGGAGCAGTTCTTC,CASSPPGGAKEQFF
TRBV24-1,TRBD2,TRBJ2-1,many,TGTGCCACCAGTGAGGCCGGACTAGCGGGAGGCGTTGAGCAGTTCTTC,CATSEAGLAGGVEQFF
TRBV28,TRBD1,TRBJ1-1,many,TGTGCCAGCAGAACCGGGACAGTGAACACTGAAGCTTTCTTT,CASRTGTVNTEAFF
TRBV11-1,TRBD2,TRBJ2-1,-,TGTGCCAGCAGATCGACAGGACTAGCGGGAGTCGGTGCGGATGAGCAGTTCTTC,CASRSTGLAGVGADEQFF